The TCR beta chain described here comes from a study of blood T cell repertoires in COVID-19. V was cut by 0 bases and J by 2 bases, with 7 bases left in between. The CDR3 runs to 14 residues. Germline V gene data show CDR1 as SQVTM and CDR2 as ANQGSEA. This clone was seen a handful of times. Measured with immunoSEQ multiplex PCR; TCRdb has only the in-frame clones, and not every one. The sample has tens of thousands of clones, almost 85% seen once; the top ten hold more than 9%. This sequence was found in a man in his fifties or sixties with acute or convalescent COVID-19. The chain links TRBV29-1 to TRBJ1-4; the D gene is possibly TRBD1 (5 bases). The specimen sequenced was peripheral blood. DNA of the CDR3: TGCAGCGTTGAAGATCGGGGGACTAATGAAAAACTGTTTTTT. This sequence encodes CSVEDRGTNEKLFF. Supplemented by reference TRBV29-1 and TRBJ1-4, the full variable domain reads SAVISQKPSRDICQRGTSLTIQCQVDSQVTMMFWYRQQPGQSLTLIATANQGSEATYESGFVIDKFPISRPNLTFSTLTVSNMSPEDSSIYLCSVEDRGTNEKLFFGSGTQLSVL.